The source of this T cell receptor beta chain is a study of early T cells in non-severe SARS-CoV-2 infection. On the study more broadly: Sequencing input comprised bulk RNA from unsorted whole blood; chain pairing was not available.

The library protocol tagged individual cDNA molecules with unique molecular identifiers. MiXCR, run by TCRdb on the 5' RACE reads, gives a single entry per CDR3 protein. This table holds some 28,000 distinct CDR3 sequences, about 4.6% found once. Turning to this clonotype: Its specificity is unknown.

Whole-study findings and limits: There was a bias toward anti-spike CD8 responses in VDJdb matching, which missed private and CD4 specificities.

Source material: whole blood. This receptor was taken from an adult who was a healthcare worker with PCR-confirmed SARS-CoV-2 infection or an uninfected control (not recorded which).

The CDR3 DNA reads as TGTGCCAGCAGCCGAAGCGGGTCCTCCTACGAGCAGTACTTC. This gives the protein CASSRSGSSYEQYF. V gene TRBV27 combines with J gene TRBJ2-7, with D perhaps TRBD2 (6 bases). The germline V and J ends were trimmed by 6 bases and 0 bases, with 12 bases remaining between them. This CDR3 spans 14 amino acids. Germline CDR1 reads MNHEY; CDR2 reads SMNVEV (reference sequence).